This TCR beta chain was sequenced during a study of blood T cell repertoires in COVID-19. On the study more broadly: COVID-19 samples, acute and convalescent, were from the United States, Italy and Spain.

As processed by the authors: It was from reference gene primer amplification that nucleated cell counts were estimated. Sequencing used immunoSEQ multiplex PCR; TCRdb keeps in-frame clones, though not all of them. V and J calls and clone size are as listed in that table; D and trimming were resolved from the DNA. This table holds roughly 11,000 clones, approximately 80% found once. With 5 bases clipped from V and 5 bases from J, the junction kept 9 bases outside the gene matches. Germline V gene sequence: CDR1 KGHSH, CDR2 LQKENI. The CDR3 is 15 amino acids. V gene TRBV18 combines with J gene TRBJ1-1, with TRBD1 identical over 9 bases. Material: peripheral blood. The clonotype was recovered from a human donor in a cohort sampled during active COVID-19. CDR3 sequence reads: CASSGDRVGWTEAFF. The CDR3, as DNA: TGTGCCAGCTCAGGGGACAGGGTCGGGTGGACTGAAGCTTTCTTT.